This entry lists 9 T cell receptor beta chains sequenced from one sample in a study of blood T cell repertoires in COVID-19. Using immunoSEQ multiplex PCR, the repertoire was profiled, and TCRdb retains in-frame clones only, with some absent. The sample holds some 130,000 clones; around 89% are singletons and the top ten take roughly a sixth. Sequenced: peripheral blood. The receptor set was obtained from a man between 50 and 59 years old with active or convalescent COVID-19.

This clone was counted only a few times. This sequence joins TRBV11-2 and TRBJ1-1; a weak D match, TRBD1 (5 bases). Per the germline V gene, CDR1 is SGHAT and CDR2 is FQNNGV. Trimming took 5 bases from V and 0 from J, leaving 10 bases between them. The CDR3 has 14 amino acids. The CDR3 coding sequence is TGTGCCAGCAGCCTCTACAGGATGAACACTGAAGCTTTCTTT. Translating gives CASSLYRMNTEAFF.

The chain joins TRBV29-1 to TRBJ2-5; a possible D gene is TRBD1 (6 bases). The germline V and J ends were trimmed by 2 bases and 6 bases, with 13 bases remaining between them. From germline, CDR1 is SQVTM and CDR2 ANQGSEA. The CDR3 is made up of 13 amino acids. CDR3 amino acids: CSVELSGTKTQYF. CDR3 DNA: TGCAGCGTTGAATTATCGGGGACAAAGACCCAGTACTTC.

The chain joins TRBV6-2 or TRBV6-3 to TRBJ1-2, with unresolved D. The CDR3 has 12 residues. The V gene lost 4 bases and the J gene lost 1 base, with 4 bases spanning the gap. Germline loops: CDR1 MNHEY, CDR2 SVGEGT. CDR3 nucleotides: TGTGCCAGCAGTTCCGTTAACTATGGCTACACCTTC. This translates into CASSSVNYGYTF.

The chain joins TRBV10-2 to TRBJ1-1; TRBD1 aligns across 10 bases. This CDR3 comprises 13 residues. The trim removed 8 bases at V and 3 bases at J, leaving 3 bases unmatched. Germline CDR1 and CDR2: WSHSY and SAAADI. CDR3 region: CASDRGPDTEAFF. The CDR3 DNA is TGCGCCAGCGACAGGGGGCCGGACACTGAAGCTTTCTTT.

CDR3 region: CASSQGPWGRDTQYF. The CDR3 region has the DNA TGTGCCAGCAGCCAAGGTCCATGGGGCAGAGATACGCAGTATTTT. V usage is TRBV14 and J usage is TRBJ2-3; a weak D match, TRBD1 (5 bases). The CDR3 loop spans 15 amino acids. Trimming took 1 base from V and 5 from J, leaving 13 bases between them. The germline gives CDR1 SGHDN, CDR2 FVKESK.

The chain uses TRBV27 and TRBJ2-2; possibly TRBD1 for D (5 bases). V was pared by 1 base and J by 6 bases, with 18 bases between. Looked up from germline, CDR1 is MNHEY and CDR2 is SMNVEV (reference sequence). This CDR3 has 17 residues. The DNA of the CDR3 is TGTGCCAGCAGTTTATTGTTCAGCAGGGCCTTGGCCGGGGAGCTGTTTTTT. Amino acid sequence: CASSLLFSRALAGELFF.

The chain uses TRBV3-1 (or the pseudogene TRBV3-2) and TRBJ2-7; D might be TRBD2 (5 bases). There are 17 residues in the CDR3. Germline V CDR1 and CDR2: LGHDT, YNNKEL (reference sequence). V dropped 0 bases and J dropped 3 bases, with 18 bases sitting between them. The CDR3 region is CASSQEAGRGFYYEQYF. In nucleotides, the CDR3 is TGTGCCAGCAGCCAAGAAGCCGGTCGGGGATTCTACTACGAGCAGTACTTC.

J is TRBJ2-7 and V is TRBV28; D is perhaps TRBD2 (6 bases). V gave up 4 bases and J gave up 5 bases, with 18 bases separating them. The CDR3 spans 15 residues. Germline CDR1 reads MDHEN; CDR2 reads SYDVKM. This CDR3 reads CASSSTGTGGDEQYF. CDR3 nucleotides: TGTGCCAGCAGTTCAACCGGGACTGGAGGGGACGAGCAGTACTTC.

This chain uses TRBV29-1 with TRBJ1-1; D is unresolved. Trimming cost V 6 bases and J 4 bases, with 12 bases left between them. There are 12 residues in the CDR3. Germline CDR1 reads SQVTM; CDR2 reads ANQGSEA. Here the CDR3 DNA reads TGCAGCGTGACTGAGCCCGGCACTGAAGCTTTCTTT. This translates into CSVTEPGTEAFF.